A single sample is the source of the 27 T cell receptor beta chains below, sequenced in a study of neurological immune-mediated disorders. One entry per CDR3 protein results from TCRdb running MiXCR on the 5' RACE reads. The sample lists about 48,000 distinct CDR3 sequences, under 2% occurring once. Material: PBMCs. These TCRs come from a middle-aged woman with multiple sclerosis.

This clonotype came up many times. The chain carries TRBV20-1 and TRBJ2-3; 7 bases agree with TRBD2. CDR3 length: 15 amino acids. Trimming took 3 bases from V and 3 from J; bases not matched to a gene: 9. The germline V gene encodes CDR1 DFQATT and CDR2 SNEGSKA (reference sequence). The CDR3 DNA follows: TGCAGTGCTAGTGGCAAGCGGGGCTTTACAGATACGCAGTATTTT. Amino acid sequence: CSASGKRGFTDTQYF.

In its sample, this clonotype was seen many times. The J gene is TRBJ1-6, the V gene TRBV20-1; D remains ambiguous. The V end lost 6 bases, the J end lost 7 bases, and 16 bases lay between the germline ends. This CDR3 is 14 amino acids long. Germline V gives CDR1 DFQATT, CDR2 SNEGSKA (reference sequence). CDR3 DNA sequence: TGCAGTGCACCCGGACTTGCTACGAATTCACCCCTCCACTTT. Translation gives CSAPGLATNSPLHF.

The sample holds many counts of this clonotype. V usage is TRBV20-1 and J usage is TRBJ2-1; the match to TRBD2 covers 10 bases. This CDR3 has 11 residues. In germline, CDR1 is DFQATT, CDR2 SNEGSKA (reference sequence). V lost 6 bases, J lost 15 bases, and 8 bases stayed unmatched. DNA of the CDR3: TGCAGTGCGCCTACCGGGACTAGCGTGTTCTTC. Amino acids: CSAPTGTSVFF.

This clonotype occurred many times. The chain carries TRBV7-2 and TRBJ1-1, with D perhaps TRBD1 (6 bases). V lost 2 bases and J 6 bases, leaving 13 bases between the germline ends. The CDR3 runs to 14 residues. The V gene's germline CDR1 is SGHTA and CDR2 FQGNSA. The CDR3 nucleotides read TGTGCCAGCAGCTTAAGGGGGAACCAGCCTGAAGCTTTCTTT. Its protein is CASSLRGNQPEAFF.

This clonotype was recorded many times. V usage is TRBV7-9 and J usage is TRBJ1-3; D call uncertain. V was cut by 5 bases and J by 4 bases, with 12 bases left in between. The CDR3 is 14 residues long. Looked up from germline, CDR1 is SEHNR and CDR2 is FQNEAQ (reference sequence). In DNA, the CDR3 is TGTGCCAGCAGCCCAACGGGCCTGGGAAACACCATATATTTT. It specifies CASSPTGLGNTIYF.

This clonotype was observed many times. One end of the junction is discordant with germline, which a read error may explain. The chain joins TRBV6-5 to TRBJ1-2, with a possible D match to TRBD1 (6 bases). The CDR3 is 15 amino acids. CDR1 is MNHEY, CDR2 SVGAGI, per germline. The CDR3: CASSNSWGGAYGYTF. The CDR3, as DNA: TGTGCCAGCAGTAACTCATGGGGGGGCGCCTATGGCTACACCTTC.

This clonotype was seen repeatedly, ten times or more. CDR3 nucleotides: TGTGCCAGCAGCCCCAAGAACACTGAAGCTTTCTTT. Translating gives CASSPKNTEAFF. The chain recombines TRBV7-9 with TRBJ1-1; D remains unclear. Germline V gives CDR1 SEHNR, CDR2 FQNEAQ (reference sequence). Trimming cost V 5 bases and J 1 base, with 5 bases left between them. The CDR3 totals 12 residues.

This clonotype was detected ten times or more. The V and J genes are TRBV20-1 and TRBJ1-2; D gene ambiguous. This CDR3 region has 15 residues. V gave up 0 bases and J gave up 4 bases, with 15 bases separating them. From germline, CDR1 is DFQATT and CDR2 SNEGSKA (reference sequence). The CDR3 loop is CSARDRIGLPYGYTF. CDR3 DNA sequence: TGCAGTGCTAGAGATCGAATCGGACTACCCTATGGCTACACCTTC.

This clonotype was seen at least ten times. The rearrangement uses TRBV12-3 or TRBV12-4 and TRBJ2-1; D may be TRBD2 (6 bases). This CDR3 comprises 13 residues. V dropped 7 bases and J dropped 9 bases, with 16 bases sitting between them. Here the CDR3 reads CASTLYAGFEQFF. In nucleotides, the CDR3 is TGTGCCAGCACCCTTTATGCGGGGTTTGAGCAGTTCTTC.

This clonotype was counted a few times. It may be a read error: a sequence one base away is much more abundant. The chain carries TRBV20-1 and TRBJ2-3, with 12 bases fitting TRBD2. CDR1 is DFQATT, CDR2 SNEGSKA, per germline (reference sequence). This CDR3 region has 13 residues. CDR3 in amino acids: CSGLAGGPDKQYF. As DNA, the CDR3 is TGCAGTGGGCTAGCGGGGGGGCCGGATAAGCAGTATTTT.

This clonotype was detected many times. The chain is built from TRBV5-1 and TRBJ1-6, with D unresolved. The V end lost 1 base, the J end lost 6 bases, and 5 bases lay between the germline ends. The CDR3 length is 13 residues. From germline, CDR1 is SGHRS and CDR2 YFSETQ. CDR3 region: CASSLSPNSPLHF. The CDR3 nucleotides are TGCGCCAGCAGCTTGTCCCCTAATTCACCCCTCCACTTT. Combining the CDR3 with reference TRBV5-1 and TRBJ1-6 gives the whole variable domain KAGVTQTPRYLIKTRGQQVTLSCSPISGHRSVSWYQQTPGQGLQFLFEYFSETQRNKGNFPGRFSGRQFSNSRSEMNVSTLELGDSALYLCASSLSPNSPLHFGNGTRLTVT.

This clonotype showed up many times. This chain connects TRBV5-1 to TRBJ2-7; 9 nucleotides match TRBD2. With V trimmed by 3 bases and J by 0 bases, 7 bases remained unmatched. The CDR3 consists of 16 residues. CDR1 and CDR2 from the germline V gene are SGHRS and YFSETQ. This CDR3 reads CASSSGAGGSSYEQYF. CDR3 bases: TGCGCCAGCAGCTCGGGAGCGGGGGGCTCCTCCTACGAGCAGTACTTC.

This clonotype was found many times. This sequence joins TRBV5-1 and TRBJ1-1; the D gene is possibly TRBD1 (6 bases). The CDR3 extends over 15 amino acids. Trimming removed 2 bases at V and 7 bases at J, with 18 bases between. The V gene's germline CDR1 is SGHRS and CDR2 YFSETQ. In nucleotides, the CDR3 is TGCGCCAGCAGCTTATCGCTCTGGACAGACGATGAAGCTTTCTTT. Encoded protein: CASSLSLWTDDEAFF.

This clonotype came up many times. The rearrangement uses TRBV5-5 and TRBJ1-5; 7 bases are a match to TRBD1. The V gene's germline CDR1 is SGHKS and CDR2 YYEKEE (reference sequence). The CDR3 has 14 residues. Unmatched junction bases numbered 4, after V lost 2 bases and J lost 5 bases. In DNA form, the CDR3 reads TGTGCCAGCAGCTTTCCAGGGGGGGATCAGCCCCAGCATTTT. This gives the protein CASSFPGGDQPQHF.

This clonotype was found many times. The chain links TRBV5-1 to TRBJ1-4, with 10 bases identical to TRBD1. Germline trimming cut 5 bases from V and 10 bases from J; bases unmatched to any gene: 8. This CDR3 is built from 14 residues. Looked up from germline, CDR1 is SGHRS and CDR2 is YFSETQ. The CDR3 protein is CASRIGQGVGKLFF. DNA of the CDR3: TGCGCCAGCAGGATTGGACAGGGGGTAGGAAAACTGTTTTTT.

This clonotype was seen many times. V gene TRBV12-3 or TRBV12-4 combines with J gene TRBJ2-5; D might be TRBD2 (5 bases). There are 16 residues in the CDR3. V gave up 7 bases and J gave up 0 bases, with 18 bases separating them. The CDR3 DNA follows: TGTGCCAGCATCAACCCCGGTCGGGGTCACCAAGAGACCCAGTACTTC. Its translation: CASINPGRGHQETQYF.

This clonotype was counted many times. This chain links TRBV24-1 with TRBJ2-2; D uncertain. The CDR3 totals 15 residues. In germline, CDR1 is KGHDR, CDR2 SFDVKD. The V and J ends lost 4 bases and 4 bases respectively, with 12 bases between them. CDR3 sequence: CATSDPGRSTGELFF. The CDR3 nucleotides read TGTGCCACCAGTGACCCTGGACGGTCCACCGGGGAGCTGTTTTTT.

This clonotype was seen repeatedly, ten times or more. The CDR3 DNA is TGTGCCAGCAGCATGGACAGGTCAACTTACTTAATGACTTTCTTT. This translates into CASSMDRSTYLMTFF. The V and J genes are TRBV7-2 and TRBJ1-1; 7 bases line up with TRBD1. Germline V gene sequence: CDR1 SGHTA, CDR2 FQGNSA. J gave up 12 bases and V 5 bases, and 18 bases lay outside the gene matches. The CDR3 length is 15 residues.

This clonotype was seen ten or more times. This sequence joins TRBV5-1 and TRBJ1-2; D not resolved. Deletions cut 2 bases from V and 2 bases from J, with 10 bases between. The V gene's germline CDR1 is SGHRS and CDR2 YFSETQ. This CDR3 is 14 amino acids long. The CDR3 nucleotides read TGCGCCAGCAGCTTAGCTTCAGCGAACTATGGCTACACCTTC. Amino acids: CASSLASANYGYTF.

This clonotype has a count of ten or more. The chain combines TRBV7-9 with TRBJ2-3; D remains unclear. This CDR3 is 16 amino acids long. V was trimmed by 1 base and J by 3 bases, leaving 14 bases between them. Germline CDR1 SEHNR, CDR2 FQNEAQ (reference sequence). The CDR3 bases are TGTGCCAGCAGCTTAGGACTCCGAGTCCATACAGATACGCAGTATTTT. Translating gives CASSLGLRVHTDTQYF. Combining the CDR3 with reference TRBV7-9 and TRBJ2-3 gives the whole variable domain DTGVSQNPRHKITKRGQNVTFRCDPISEHNRLYWYRQTLGQGPEFLTYFQNEAQLEKSRLLSDRFSAERPKGSFSTLEIQRTEQGDSAMYLCASSLGLRVHTDTQYFGPGTRLTVL.

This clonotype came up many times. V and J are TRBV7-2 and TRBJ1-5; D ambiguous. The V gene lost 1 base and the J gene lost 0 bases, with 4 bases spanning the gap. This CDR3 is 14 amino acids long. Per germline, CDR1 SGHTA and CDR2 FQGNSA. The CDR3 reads CASSLGPSNQPQHF. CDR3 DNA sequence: TGTGCCAGCAGCTTAGGACCTAGCAATCAGCCCCAGCATTTT.

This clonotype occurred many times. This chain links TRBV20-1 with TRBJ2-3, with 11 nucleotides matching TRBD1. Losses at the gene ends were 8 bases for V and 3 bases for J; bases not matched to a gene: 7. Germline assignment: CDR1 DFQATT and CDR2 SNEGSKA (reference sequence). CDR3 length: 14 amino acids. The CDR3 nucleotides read TGCAGTCGCCCGGGACAGGGGGTAACAGATACGCAGTATTTT. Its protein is CSRPGQGVTDTQYF.

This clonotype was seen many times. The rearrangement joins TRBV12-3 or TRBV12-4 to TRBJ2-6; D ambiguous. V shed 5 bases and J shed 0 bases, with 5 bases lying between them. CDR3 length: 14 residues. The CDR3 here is CASSPSSGANVLTF. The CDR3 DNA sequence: TGTGCCAGCAGTCCAAGCTCTGGGGCCAACGTCCTGACTTTC.

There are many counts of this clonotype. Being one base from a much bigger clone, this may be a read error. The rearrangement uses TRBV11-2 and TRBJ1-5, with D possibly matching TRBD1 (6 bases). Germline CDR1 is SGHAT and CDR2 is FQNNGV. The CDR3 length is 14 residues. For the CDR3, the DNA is TGTGCCAGCAGCCTAGAGGGGGTTTGGGAGCCCCAGAATTTT. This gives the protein CASSLEGVWEPQNF.

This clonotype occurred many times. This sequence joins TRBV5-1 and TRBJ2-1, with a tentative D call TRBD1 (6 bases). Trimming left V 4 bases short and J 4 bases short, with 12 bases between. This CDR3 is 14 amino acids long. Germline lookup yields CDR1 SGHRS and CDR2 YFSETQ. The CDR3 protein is CASSRDTVYNEQFF. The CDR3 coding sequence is TGCGCCAGCAGCCGGGACACCGTATACAATGAGCAGTTCTTC. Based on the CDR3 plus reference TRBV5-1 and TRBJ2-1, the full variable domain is KAGVTQTPRYLIKTRGQQVTLSCSPISGHRSVSWYQQTPGQGLQFLFEYFSETQRNKGNFPGRFSGRQFSNSRSEMNVSTLELGDSALYLCASSRDTVYNEQFFGPGTRLTVL.

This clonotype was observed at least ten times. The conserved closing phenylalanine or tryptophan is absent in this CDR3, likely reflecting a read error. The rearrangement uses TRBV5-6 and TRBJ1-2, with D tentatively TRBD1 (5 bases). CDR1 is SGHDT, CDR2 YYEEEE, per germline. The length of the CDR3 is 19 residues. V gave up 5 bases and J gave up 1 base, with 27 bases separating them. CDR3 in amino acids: CASSLDPDRTYRLNYGYTC. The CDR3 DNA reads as TGTGCCAGCAGTCTAGACCCTGACAGAACCTATAGACTTAACTATGGCTACACCTGC.

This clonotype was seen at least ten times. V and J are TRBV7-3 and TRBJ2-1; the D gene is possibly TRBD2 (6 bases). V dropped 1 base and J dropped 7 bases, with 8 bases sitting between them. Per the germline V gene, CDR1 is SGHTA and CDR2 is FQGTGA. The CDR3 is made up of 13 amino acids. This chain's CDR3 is CASSLRLDNEQFF. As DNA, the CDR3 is TGTGCCAGCAGCTTAAGACTAGATAATGAGCAGTTCTTC.